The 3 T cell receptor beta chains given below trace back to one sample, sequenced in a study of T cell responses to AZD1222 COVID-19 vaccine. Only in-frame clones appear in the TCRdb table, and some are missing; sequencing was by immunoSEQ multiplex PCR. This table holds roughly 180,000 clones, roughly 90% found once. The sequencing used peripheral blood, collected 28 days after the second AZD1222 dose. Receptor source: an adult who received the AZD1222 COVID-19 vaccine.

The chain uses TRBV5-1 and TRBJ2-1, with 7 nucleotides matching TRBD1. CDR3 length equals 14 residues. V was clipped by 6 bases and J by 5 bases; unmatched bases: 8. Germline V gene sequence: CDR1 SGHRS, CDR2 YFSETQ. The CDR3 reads CASTKTGLDNEQFF. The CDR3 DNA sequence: TGCGCCAGCACTAAGACAGGGCTCGACAATGAGCAGTTCTTC.

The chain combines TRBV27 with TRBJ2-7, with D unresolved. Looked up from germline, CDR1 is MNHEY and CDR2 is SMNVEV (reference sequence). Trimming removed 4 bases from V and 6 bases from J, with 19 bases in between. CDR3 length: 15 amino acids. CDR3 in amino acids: CASSSSERSLSEQYF. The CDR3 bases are TGTGCCAGCAGTTCGTCCGAGAGAAGCCTCTCCGAGCAGTACTTC.

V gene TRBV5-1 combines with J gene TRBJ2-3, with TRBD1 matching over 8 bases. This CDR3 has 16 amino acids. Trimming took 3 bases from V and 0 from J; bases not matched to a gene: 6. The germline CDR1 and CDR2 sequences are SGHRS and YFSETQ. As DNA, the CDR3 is TGCGCCAGCAGCTCACAGGGGGGACTTAGCACAGATACGCAGTATTTT. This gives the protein CASSSQGGLSTDTQYF.